The 5 T cell receptor beta chains given below trace back to one sample, sequenced in a study of neoadjuvant anti-PD-1 for oral cavity cancer (dated by TCRdb to about 2021). This sample's time point label indicates: before neoadjuvant nivolumab. Receptors were amplified or captured by the immunoSEQ multiplex PCR assay. Held by TCRdb, this immuneACCESS table contains in-frame sequences only and omits some clones. Under half of the omission traces to an unresolved V gene where checked; the cause of the rest is unknown. The sample includes around 60,000 clones, with approximately 79% observed a single time. Clones ranked in the top ten supply 2.6% of the sample. Sequencing was performed on PBMCs, taken before nivolumab (anti-PD-1) treatment. The receptors were sampled from a person aged 35 to 85 with oral cavity squamous cell carcinoma.

This chain connects TRBV6-5 to TRBJ1-5; D is undetermined. The germline gives CDR1 MNHEY, CDR2 SVGAGI. The V and J ends lost 6 bases and 6 bases respectively, with 15 bases between them. CDR3 length equals 14 residues. DNA of the CDR3: TGTGCCAGCAGACCCGACACTGTTTTTCAGCCCCAGCATTTT. The encoded protein is CASRPDTVFQPQHF.

The table lists this clone with a few counts. V is TRBV9 and J is TRBJ2-1; TRBD2 might be the D (6 bases). The CDR3 covers 15 residues. Trimming left V 4 bases short and J 7 bases short, with 18 bases between. The germline V gene encodes CDR1 SGDLS and CDR2 YYNGEE. The CDR3 sequence: CASSQSGRDGNEQFF. The CDR3 DNA follows: TGTGCCAGCAGCCAAAGCGGGCGGGATGGGAATGAGCAGTTCTTC.

This clone was observed a handful of times. The chain carries TRBV14 and TRBJ1-2; D unresolved. Per germline, CDR1 SGHDN and CDR2 FVKESK. V lost 1 base to trimming and J lost 5 bases, with 11 bases between them. The CDR3 contains 14 residues. CDR3 DNA sequence: TGTGCCAGCAGCCAAGTCGGGATCGAATATGGCTACACCTTC. As protein: CASSQVGIEYGYTF.

The chain links TRBV5-1 to TRBJ1-2; 7 positions agree with TRBD1. The germline V gene encodes CDR1 SGHRS and CDR2 YFSETQ. With 0 bases clipped from V and 3 bases from J, the junction kept 2 bases outside the gene matches. The CDR3 has 14 amino acids. The CDR3, as DNA: TGCGCCAGCAGCTTGGAGGGACAGTACTATGGCTACACCTTC. This translates into CASSLEGQYYGYTF.

The chain combines TRBV28 with TRBJ1-5; D not certain. This CDR3 spans 15 amino acids. Germline V gives CDR1 MDHEN, CDR2 SYDVKM. Deletions cut 1 base from V and 3 bases from J, with 10 bases between. In DNA, the CDR3 is TGTGCCAGCAGTTTATCAGGAGGAAACAATCAGCCCCAGCATTTT. Its protein is CASSLSGGNNQPQHF.